What follows are 24 T cell receptor beta chains derived from one specimen sequenced in a study of shared clonotypes between healthy human individuals. Repertoires were generated with immunoSEQ multiplex PCR, while TCRdb's copy carries only in-frame clones and drops some. The data contain 2 million to 3 million clones, around 90% of them singletons. Sequencing used naive CD4+ T cells sorted from blood. Subset denoted: CD45RA+ positively selected. The receptors come from a man between 18 and 35 years old in good health.

The V call is TRBV4-1, the J call TRBJ2-2; D might be TRBD2 (7 bases). CDR3 length: 17 residues. Trimming shortened V by 3 bases and J by 3 bases, and 17 bases separated the two germline ends. CDR1 is MGHRA and CDR2 is YSYEKL in the germline V gene. This CDR3 is CASSHNQRGGHTGELFF. In DNA, the CDR3 is TGCGCCAGCAGCCATAATCAGAGGGGGGGACACACCGGGGAGCTGTTTTTT.

The DNA of the CDR3 is TGCGCCAGCAGCCAAGGGGGGTTGACGGGAGTAAATCAGCCCCAGCATTTT. It is translated as CASSQGGLTGVNQPQHF. V is TRBV4-1 and J is TRBJ1-5; D might be TRBD1 (5 bases). CDR3 size: 17 residues. Germline values: CDR1 MGHRA, CDR2 YSYEKL. V lost 1 base to trimming and J lost 4 bases, with 17 bases between them.

The V gene is TRBV10-1, the J gene TRBJ1-5; D may be TRBD1 (5 bases). Germline V gives CDR1 WNHNN, CDR2 SYGVQD (reference sequence). CDR3 length: 14 residues. Trimming cost V 2 bases and J 4 bases, with 9 bases left between them. The chain's CDR3 is CASSEGAPNQPQHF. CDR3 bases: TGCGCCAGCAGTGAGGGGGCCCCAAATCAGCCCCAGCATTTT.

This clone was recorded only once. Other nucleotide sequences from this sample produce the same CDR3. The chain is built from TRBV5-5 and TRBJ2-7; possible D gene TRBD1, 6 bases. The germline V gene has CDR1 SGHKS and CDR2 YYEKEE (reference sequence). Trimming took 2 bases from V and 1 from J, leaving 10 bases between them. The CDR3 contains 14 residues. The CDR3 reads CASSLQGGSYEQYF. The CDR3 nucleotides read TGTGCCAGCAGCTTACAGGGTGGGTCCTACGAGCAGTACTTC.

The table lists this clone with a count of one. The chain is built from TRBV10-3 and TRBJ2-7; D possibly matches TRBD1 or TRBD2 (5 bases each). V gave up 8 bases and J gave up 3 bases, with 8 bases separating them. The CDR3 runs to 11 residues. Per germline, CDR1 ENHRY and CDR2 SYGVKD. In DNA, the CDR3 is TGTGCCATCGGGGACCTCTACGAGCAGTACTTC. This gives the protein CAIGDLYEQYF.

The rearrangement uses TRBV19 and TRBJ1-3; unclear D gene. CDR3 length: 13 residues. Germline lookup yields CDR1 LNHDA and CDR2 SQIVND (reference sequence). V was shortened by 5 bases and J by 0 bases, with 5 bases between the two germline ends. The chain's CDR3 is CASSGLSGNTIYF. CDR3 DNA sequence: TGTGCCAGTAGTGGTCTCTCTGGAAACACCATATATTTT. The whole variable domain, remainder taken from reference TRBV19 and TRBJ1-3, is DGGITQSPKYLFRKEGQNVTLSCEQNLNHDAMYWYRQDPGQGLRLIYYSQIVNDFQKGDIAEGYSVSREKKESFPLTVTSAQKNPTAFYLCASSGLSGNTIYFGEGSWLTVV.

This clone showed up just once. The V gene is TRBV28, the J gene TRBJ2-7; D gene unclear. The V gene lost 3 bases and the J gene lost 2 bases, with 14 bases spanning the gap. CDR1 is MDHEN, CDR2 SYDVKM, per germline. The CDR3 is 15 amino acids. CDR3 protein: CASSLDASAAYEQYF. CDR3 nucleotides: TGTGCCAGCAGTTTGGACGCATCCGCAGCCTACGAGCAGTACTTC.

With regard to this clone: The sample holds other DNA sequences that translate to the same CDR3. V usage is TRBV18 and J usage is TRBJ2-7; 9 positions match TRBD2. Germline loops: CDR1 KGHSH, CDR2 LQKENI. The CDR3 length is 14 residues. V dropped 6 bases and J dropped 0; count of bases not matched to a gene: 3. The CDR3 region has the DNA TGTGCCAGCTCTCCTAGCGGGGACTCCTACGAGCAGTACTTC. Translation gives CASSPSGDSYEQYF.

Worth noting for this clone: Other DNA variants within this sample encode the same CDR3. The gene calls are TRBV7-9 and TRBJ1-4, with a possible D match to TRBD1 (5 bases). Germline assignment: CDR1 SEHNR and CDR2 FQNEAQ (reference sequence). The V gene lost 3 bases and the J gene lost 0 bases, with 8 bases spanning the gap. The CDR3 is made up of 15 amino acids. Here the CDR3 reads CASSLTAATNEKLFF. CDR3 in DNA: TGTGCCAGCAGCTTGACAGCTGCAACTAATGAAAAACTGTTTTTT.

V usage is TRBV2 and J usage is TRBJ2-5, with a tentative D call TRBD1 (6 bases). The J call may be mistaken, given a closer DNA end match to TRBJ2-7. Germline V gives CDR1 SNHLY, CDR2 FYNNEI. This CDR3 comprises 11 residues. As DNA, the CDR3 is TGTGCCAGCAGACAGGGCTACGAGCAGTACTTC. Its translation is CASRQGYEQYF.

This chain connects TRBV19 to TRBJ1-1; no firm D call. V was cut by 8 bases and J by 1 base, with 17 bases left in between. Germline V gene lookup returns CDR1 LNHDA and CDR2 SQIVND (reference sequence). The CDR3 runs 15 residues. DNA of the CDR3: TGTGCCAGTTCCACCTTTATTGGCACGAACACTGAAGCTTTCTTT. Its protein is CASSTFIGTNTEAFF.

J is TRBJ1-3 and V is TRBV7-2; D is ambiguous. Trimming stripped 6 bases from V and 0 bases from J, with 12 bases between. CDR1 is SGHTA, CDR2 FQGNSA, per germline. The CDR3 covers 15 residues. DNA for the CDR3: TGTGCCAGCAGACCCGGCCCGGGCTCTGGAAACACCATATATTTT. Residues: CASRPGPGSGNTIYF.

The chain is built from TRBV29-1 and TRBJ1-4; unclear D gene. Germline V gives CDR1 SQVTM, CDR2 ANQGSEA. The CDR3 covers 14 residues. Trimming took 6 bases from V and 4 from J, leaving 15 bases between them. CDR3 protein: CSVTGRLGNEKLFF. The CDR3, as DNA: TGCAGCGTCACCGGCAGGTTGGGTAATGAAAAACTGTTTTTT.

To note about this clone: Within the sample, other DNA sequences also encode this same CDR3. The chain employs TRBV7-2 and TRBJ2-3; no clear D. V was pared by 1 base and J by 2 bases, with 7 bases between. The V gene's germline CDR1 is SGHTA and CDR2 FQGNSA. CDR3 size: 14 residues. DNA of the CDR3: TGTGCCAGCAGCTTAGACGGCTACACAGATACGCAGTATTTT. It yields the protein CASSLDGYTDTQYF.

With respect to this clone: The sample has other DNA sequences that encode this CDR3 too. The V gene is TRBV5-4, the J gene TRBJ2-7; 7 bases match TRBD1. J gave up 0 bases and V 4 bases, and 4 bases lay outside the gene matches. The CDR3 is made up of 14 amino acids. CDR1 and CDR2 (germline): SGHNT, YYREEE (reference sequence). The CDR3 protein is CASSLGQDSYEQYF. The CDR3 DNA sequence: TGTGCCAGCAGCCTCGGACAGGACTCCTACGAGCAGTACTTC.

The J gene is TRBJ2-7, the V gene TRBV10-3, with 7 bases that match TRBD1. In germline, CDR1 is ENHRY, CDR2 SYGVKD. V shed 3 bases, J shed 1 base, and the junction held 12 bases outside the gene matches. There are 17 residues in the CDR3. The CDR3 is CAISEGRPGQLSYEQYF. The CDR3 coding sequence is TGTGCCATCAGTGAAGGACGTCCGGGACAGTTATCCTACGAGCAGTACTTC.

This chain uses TRBV19 with TRBJ1-3; tentative D call: TRBD1 (5 bases). Between the trimmed V and J ends, which lost 4 bases and 4 bases, there was a span of 14 bases. CDR3 length: 15 residues. CDR1 and CDR2 from the germline V gene are LNHDA and SQIVND (reference sequence). The CDR3 region is CASSTTGLSGNTIYF. The CDR3 nucleotides are TGTGCCAGTAGTACCACGGGGCTCAGCGGAAACACCATATATTTT. The entire variable domain, with the rest obtained from reference TRBV19 and TRBJ1-3, is as follows: DGGITQSPKYLFRKEGQNVTLSCEQNLNHDAMYWYRQDPGQGLRLIYYSQIVNDFQKGDIAEGYSVSREKKESFPLTVTSAQKNPTAFYLCASSTTGLSGNTIYFGEGSWLTVV.

This chain connects TRBV11-2 to TRBJ2-7; TRBD2 might be the D (6 bases). Germline V CDR1 and CDR2: SGHAT, FQNNGV. V was clipped by 6 bases and J by 3 bases, with 27 bases between them. This CDR3 is built from 18 residues. CDR3 in amino acids: CASRHWKEGLERVYEQYF. The CDR3 nucleotides are TGTGCCAGCAGACACTGGAAGGAGGGCCTCGAAAGGGTCTACGAGCAGTACTTC.

The gene calls are TRBV5-1 and TRBJ2-5, with D perhaps matching TRBD1 (6 bases). The V and J ends lost 5 bases and 2 bases respectively, with 16 bases between them. This CDR3 has 15 residues. Per the germline V gene, CDR1 is SGHRS and CDR2 is YFSETQ. CDR3 bases: TGCGCCAGCAGTGGAACAGGGACCCTGCAAGAGACCCAGTACTTC. It is translated as CASSGTGTLQETQYF. Based on the CDR3 plus reference TRBV5-1 and TRBJ2-5, the full variable domain is KAGVTQTPRYLIKTRGQQVTLSCSPISGHRSVSWYQQTPGQGLQFLFEYFSETQRNKGNFPGRFSGRQFSNSRSEMNVSTLELGDSALYLCASSGTGTLQETQYFGPGTRLLVL.

The V call is TRBV9, the J call TRBJ2-2; 10 nucleotides line up with TRBD2. This CDR3 contains 16 residues. Per germline, CDR1 SGDLS and CDR2 YYNGEE. V lost 0 bases to trimming and J lost 4 bases; unmatched junction nucleotides: 3. CDR3 sequence (DNA): TGTGCCAGCAGCGTAGAAAGCGGGAGGGCCACCGGGGAGCTGTTTTTT. Its protein product is CASSVESGRATGELFF.

The gene calls are TRBV11-2 and TRBJ2-3; TRBD1 might be the D (5 bases). CDR1 is SGHAT, CDR2 FQNNGV, per germline. This CDR3 is 15 amino acids long. The V end lost 0 bases, the J end lost 10 bases, and 17 bases lay between the germline ends. The CDR3 sequence is CASSLDLGQSIAQYF. The CDR3 DNA follows: TGTGCCAGCAGCTTAGATCTAGGACAATCGATCGCGCAGTATTTT.

For this clone: Other DNA sequences in this sample translate to the same CDR3. The chain combines TRBV10-3 with TRBJ1-4; D perhaps matches TRBD1 (5 bases). CDR3 length equals 13 residues. Germline V lookup: CDR1 ENHRY, CDR2 SYGVKD. V was trimmed by 3 bases and J by 7 bases, leaving 9 bases between them. CDR3 in amino acids: CAISDFGGEKLFF. The CDR3 nucleotides are TGTGCCATCAGTGACTTCGGGGGTGAAAAACTGTTTTTT.

On this clone: The same CDR3 arises from other DNA sequences in this sample as well. The V call is TRBV7-9, the J call TRBJ2-5; D is unresolved. With 2 bases removed from V and 2 bases from J, the gap between germline ends came to 3 bases. The germline gives CDR1 SEHNR, CDR2 FQNEAQ (reference sequence). CDR3 length equals 12 residues. The CDR3 reads CASSLQQETQYF. CDR3 nucleotides: TGTGCCAGCAGCTTACAACAAGAGACCCAGTACTTC.

A single count supports this clone. The chain is built from TRBV7-2 and TRBJ1-1; D is uncertain. V gave up 3 bases and J gave up 3 bases, with 8 bases separating them. The CDR3 has 13 amino acids. Germline values: CDR1 SGHTA, CDR2 FQGNSA. The CDR3 DNA sequence: TGTGCCAGCAGCTTGAGAGCCGACACTGAAGCTTTCTTT. Translation: CASSLRADTEAFF.